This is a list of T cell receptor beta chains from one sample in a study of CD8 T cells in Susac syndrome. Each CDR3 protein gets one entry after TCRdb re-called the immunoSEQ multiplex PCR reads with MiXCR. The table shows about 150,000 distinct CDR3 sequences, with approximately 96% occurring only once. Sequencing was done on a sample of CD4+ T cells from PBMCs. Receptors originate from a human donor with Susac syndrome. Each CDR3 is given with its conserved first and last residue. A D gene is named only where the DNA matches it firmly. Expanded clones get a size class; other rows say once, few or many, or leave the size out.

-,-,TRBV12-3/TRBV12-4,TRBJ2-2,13,CATAGIVTGELFF,TGTGCCACTGCCGGGATTGTAACCGGGGAGCTGTTTTTT
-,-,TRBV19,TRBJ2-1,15,CASSIQEVSYNEQFF,TGTGCCAGTAGTATCCAAGAGGTCTCTTACAATGAGCAGTTCTTC
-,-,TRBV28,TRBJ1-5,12,CASSGGGLPQHF,TGTGCCAGCAGCGGGGGAGGTCTGCCCCAGCATTTT
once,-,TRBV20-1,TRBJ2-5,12,CSASSIKETQYF,TGCAGTGCTAGTTCCATAAAAGAGACCCAGTACTTC
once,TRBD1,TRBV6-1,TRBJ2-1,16,CASRKQGALLYNEQFF,TGTGCCAGCAGAAAACAGGGGGCACTCCTTTACAATGAGCAGTTCTTC
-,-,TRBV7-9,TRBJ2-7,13,CASVPPGAYEQYF,TGTGCCAGCGTCCCACCAGGGGCCTACGAGCAGTACTTC
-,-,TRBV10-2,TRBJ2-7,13,CASSSLGGNEQYF,TGCGCCAGCAGTTCTTTGGGGGGCAACGAGCAGTACTTC
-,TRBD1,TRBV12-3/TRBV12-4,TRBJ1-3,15,CASSLDRSSGNTIYF,TGTGCCAGCAGTCTGGACAGGAGCTCTGGAAACACCATATATTTT
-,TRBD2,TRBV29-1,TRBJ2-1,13,CSVDRAGGHEQFF,TGCAGCGTTGATCGAGCGGGGGGACATGAGCAGTTCTTC
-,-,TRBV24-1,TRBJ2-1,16,CATSDLGGGRNNEQFF,TGTGCCACCAGTGATTTGGGTGGGGGGCGGAACAATGAGCAGTTCTTC
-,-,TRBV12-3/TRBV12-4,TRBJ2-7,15,CASSLPGSRTYEQYF,TGTGCCAGCAGTTTACCCGGGAGTCGGACCTACGAGCAGTACTTC
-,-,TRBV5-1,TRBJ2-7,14,CASSLESGSFEQYF,TGCGCCAGCAGCTTGGAAAGCGGGTCGTTCGAGCAGTACTTC
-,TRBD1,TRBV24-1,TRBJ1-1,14,CATSDSRTGTEAFF,TGTGCCACCAGTGATTCAAGGACAGGCACTGAAGCTTTCTTT
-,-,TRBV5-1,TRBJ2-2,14,CASSLETFTGELFF,TGCGCCAGCAGCTTGGAGACGTTCACCGGGGAGCTGTTTTTT
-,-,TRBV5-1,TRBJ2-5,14,CASSLARGQETQYF,TGCGCCAGCAGCTTGGCCAGGGGCCAAGAGACCCAGTACTTC
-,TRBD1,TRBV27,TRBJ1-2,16,CASSSHNRGRDYGYTF,TGTGCCAGCAGTTCACATAACAGGGGGCGGGACTATGGCTACACCTTC
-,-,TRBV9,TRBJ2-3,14,CASSVHTGLDTQYF,TGTGCCAGCAGCGTTCATACAGGGTTGGATACGCAGTATTTT
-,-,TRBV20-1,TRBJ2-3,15,CSATWEREPRDTQYF,TGCAGTGCTACGTGGGAGAGAGAGCCCCGAGATACGCAGTATTTT
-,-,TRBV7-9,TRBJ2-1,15,CASSLRGEVGNEQFF,TGTGCCAGCAGCTTAAGGGGAGAAGTGGGCAATGAGCAGTTCTTC
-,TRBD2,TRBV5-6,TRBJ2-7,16,CASSFSGRSPSYEQYF,TGTGCCAGCAGCTTCAGCGGGAGGTCTCCCTCCTACGAGCAGTACTTC
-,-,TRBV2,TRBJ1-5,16,CASRADTLMTYQPQHF,TGTGCCAGCAGGGCCGATACGCTTATGACCTATCAGCCCCAGCATTTT
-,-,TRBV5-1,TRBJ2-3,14,CASSLDGGRDTQYF,TGCGCCAGCAGCTTGGACGGGGGTAGAGATACGCAGTATTTT
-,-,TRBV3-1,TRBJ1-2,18,CASSQEDSFVDQGYGYTF,TGTGCCAGCAGCCAAGAAGACAGTTTCGTGGATCAAGGTTATGGCTACACCTTC
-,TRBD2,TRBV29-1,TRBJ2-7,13,CSGTSGGSYEQYF,TGCAGCGGGACTAGCGGAGGCTCCTACGAGCAGTACTTC
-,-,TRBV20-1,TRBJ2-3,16,CSASHPGKGPGDTQYF,TGCAGTGCTTCCCACCCAGGGAAGGGTCCCGGAGATACGCAGTATTTT
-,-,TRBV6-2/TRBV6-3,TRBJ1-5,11,CASGPPGSQHF,TGTGCCAGCGGCCCCCCGGGCAGCCAGCATTTT